This TCR beta chain emerged from a study of CD8 T cells in Susac syndrome. V lost 5 bases, J lost 4 bases, and 9 bases stayed unmatched. This CDR3 has 16 amino acids. After extraction with the RNeasy kit, about 0.45 to 1 ug of the RNA was reverse transcribed using random hexamers. Amplification of TCR beta CDR3 across 54 Vbeta and 13 Jbeta was performed with immunoSEQ multiplex PCR. TCRdb re-derived calls from the immunoSEQ multiplex PCR reads in MiXCR, one entry per CDR3 protein. Among some 110,000 distinct CDR3 sequences listed, just over 95% were seen once. The receptor's source is a human donor with Susac syndrome. The chain has TRBV12-3 or TRBV12-4 and TRBJ1-5, with 9 bases fitting TRBD1. The sequenced material came from CD4+ T cells from PBMCs. CDR3 coding DNA: TGTGCCAGCAGTCCGCCACCTGGACAGGGGAATCAGCCCCAGCATTTT. Translation gives CASSPPPGQGNQPQHF.